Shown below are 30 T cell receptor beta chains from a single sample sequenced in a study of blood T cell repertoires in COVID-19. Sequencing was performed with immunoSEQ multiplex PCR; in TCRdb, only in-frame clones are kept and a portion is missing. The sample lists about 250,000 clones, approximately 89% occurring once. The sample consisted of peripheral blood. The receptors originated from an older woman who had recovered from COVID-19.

CDR3 protein: CASSPGQHYGYTF. CDR3 coding DNA: TGTGCCAGCAGCCCGGGACAGCACTATGGCTACACCTTC. The rearrangement links TRBV11-2 to TRBJ1-2; 7 nucleotides agree with TRBD1. V lost 5 bases, J lost 3 bases, and 3 bases stayed unmatched. CDR3 length: 13 residues. CDR1 SGHAT and CDR2 FQNNGV come from the germline V gene.

In nucleotides, the CDR3 is TGCGCCAGCAGCTTGACCACGGACAGCTGGGGAACCGGAAACACCATATATTTT. This encodes CASSLTTDSWGTGNTIYF. The chain recombines TRBV5-1 with TRBJ1-3, with a weak D call TRBD1 (6 bases). V was trimmed by 1 base and J by 4 bases, leaving 21 bases between them. CDR3 length: 18 residues. Looked up from germline, CDR1 is SGHRS and CDR2 is YFSETQ. Looking up the rest from reference TRBV5-1 and TRBJ1-3 gives the full variable domain: KAGVTQTPRYLIKTRGQQVTLSCSPISGHRSVSWYQQTPGQGLQFLFEYFSETQRNKGNFPGRFSGRQFSNSRSEMNVSTLELGDSALYLCASSLTTDSWGTGNTIYFGEGSWLTVV.

The CDR3 bases are TGTGCCAGCTCACCACCGGGCCTGGGCGACTATGGCTACACCTTC. Its translation: CASSPPGLGDYGYTF. V gene TRBV18 combines with J gene TRBJ1-2; D is undetermined. The CDR3 has 15 amino acids. With 0 bases removed from V and 3 bases from J, the gap between germline ends came to 11 bases. The germline CDR1 and CDR2 sequences are KGHSH and LQKENI.

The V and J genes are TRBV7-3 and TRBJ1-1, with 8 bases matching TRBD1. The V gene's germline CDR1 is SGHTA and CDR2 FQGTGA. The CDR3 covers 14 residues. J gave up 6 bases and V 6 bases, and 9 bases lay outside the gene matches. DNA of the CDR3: TGTGCCAGCAGTAAAGACAGGGGTGAGGCTGAAGCTTTCTTT. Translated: CASSKDRGEAEAFF. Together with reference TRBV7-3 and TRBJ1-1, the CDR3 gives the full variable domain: GAGVSQTPSNKVTEKGKYVELRCDPISGHTALYWYRQSLGQGPEFLIYFQGTGAADDSGLPNDRFFAVRPEGSVSTLKIQRTERGDSAVYLCASSKDRGEAEAFFGQGTRLTVV.

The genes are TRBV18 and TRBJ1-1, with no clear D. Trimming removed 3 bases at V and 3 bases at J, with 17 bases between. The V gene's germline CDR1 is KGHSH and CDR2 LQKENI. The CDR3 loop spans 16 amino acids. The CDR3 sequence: CASSPAIPGGYTEAFF. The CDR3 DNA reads TGTGCCAGCTCACCCGCTATCCCCGGCGGTTACACTGAAGCTTTCTTT.

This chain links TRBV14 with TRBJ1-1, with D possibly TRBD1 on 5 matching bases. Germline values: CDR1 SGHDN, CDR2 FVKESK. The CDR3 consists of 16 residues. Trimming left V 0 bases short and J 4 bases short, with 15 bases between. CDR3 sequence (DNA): TGTGCCAGCAGCCAAGATTGGGGCAGGACCCGCACTGAAGCTTTCTTT. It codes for CASSQDWGRTRTEAFF.

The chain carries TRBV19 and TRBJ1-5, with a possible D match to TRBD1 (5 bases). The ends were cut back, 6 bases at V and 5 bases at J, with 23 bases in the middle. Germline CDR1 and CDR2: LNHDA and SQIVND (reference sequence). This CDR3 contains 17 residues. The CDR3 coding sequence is TGTGCCAGTAGGCTCTCGAGGACATTCGGATCGGATCAGCCCCAGCATTTT. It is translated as CASRLSRTFGSDQPQHF.

The CDR3 DNA is TGTGCCAGCAGTAGCCGGGTCCTTAATGAAAAACTGTTTTTT. The encoded protein is CASSSRVLNEKLFF. The chain carries TRBV28 and TRBJ1-4; no clear D gene. Germline V gene sequence: CDR1 MDHEN, CDR2 SYDVKM. V was trimmed by 5 bases and J by 4 bases, leaving 11 bases between them. This CDR3 has 14 residues.

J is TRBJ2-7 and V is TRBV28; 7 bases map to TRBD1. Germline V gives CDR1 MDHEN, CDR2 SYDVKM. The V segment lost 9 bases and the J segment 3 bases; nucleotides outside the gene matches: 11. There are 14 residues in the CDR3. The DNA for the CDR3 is TGTGCCAGTCGCCCAACGGACAGGAGCTACGAGCAGTACTTC. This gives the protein CASRPTDRSYEQYF.

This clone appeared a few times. In nucleotides, the CDR3 is TGCGCCAGCAGCCAAGCCCCCCGGGTTCAGCCCCAGCATTTT. Residues: CASSQAPRVQPQHF. The rearrangement links TRBV4-3 to TRBJ1-5, with no clear D. The CDR3 covers 14 residues. Germline CDR1 and CDR2: LGHNA and YSLEER. V dropped 1 base and J dropped 6 bases, with 10 bases sitting between them.

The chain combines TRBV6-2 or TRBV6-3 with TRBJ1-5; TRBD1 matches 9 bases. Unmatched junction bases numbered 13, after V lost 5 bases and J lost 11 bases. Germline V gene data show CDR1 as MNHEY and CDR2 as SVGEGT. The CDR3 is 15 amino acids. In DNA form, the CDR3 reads TGTGCCAGCAGTAGACAGGGGGAGACCCCGGGGTCCCAGCATTTT. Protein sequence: CASSRQGETPGSQHF.

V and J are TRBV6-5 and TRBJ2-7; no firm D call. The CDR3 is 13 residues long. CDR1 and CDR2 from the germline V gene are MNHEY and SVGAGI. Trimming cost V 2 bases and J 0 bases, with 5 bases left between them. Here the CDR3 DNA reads TGTGCCAGCAGTTACATGGCCTCCTACGAGCAGTACTTC. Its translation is CASSYMASYEQYF.

The chain's CDR3 is CASSVGQTDSPLHF. CDR3 in DNA: TGCGCCAGCAGCGTTGGACAGACTGATTCACCCCTCCACTTT. This chain uses TRBV5-1 with TRBJ1-6, with a possible D match to TRBD1 (6 bases). Germline V gene lookup returns CDR1 SGHRS and CDR2 YFSETQ. V was pared by 4 bases and J by 8 bases, with 13 bases between. The CDR3 totals 14 residues.

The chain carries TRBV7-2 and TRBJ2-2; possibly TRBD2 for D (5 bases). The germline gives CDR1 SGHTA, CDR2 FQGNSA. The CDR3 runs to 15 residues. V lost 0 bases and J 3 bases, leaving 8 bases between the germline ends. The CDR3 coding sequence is TGTGCCAGCAGCTTAGCCCGCGGGCACACCGGGGAGCTGTTTTTT. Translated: CASSLARGHTGELFF. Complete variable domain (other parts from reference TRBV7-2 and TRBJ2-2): GAGVSQSPSNKVTEKGKDVELRCDPISGHTALYWYRQSLGQGLEFLIYFQGNSAPDKSGLPSDRFSAERTGGSVSTLTIQRTQQEDSAVYLCASSLARGHTGELFFGEGSRLTVL.

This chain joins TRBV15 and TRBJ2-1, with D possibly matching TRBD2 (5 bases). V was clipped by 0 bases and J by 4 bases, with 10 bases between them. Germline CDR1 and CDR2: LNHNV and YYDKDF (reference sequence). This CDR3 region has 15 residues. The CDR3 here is CATSRDMGVYNEQFF. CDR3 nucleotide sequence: TGTGCCACCAGCAGAGACATGGGAGTATACAATGAGCAGTTCTTC.

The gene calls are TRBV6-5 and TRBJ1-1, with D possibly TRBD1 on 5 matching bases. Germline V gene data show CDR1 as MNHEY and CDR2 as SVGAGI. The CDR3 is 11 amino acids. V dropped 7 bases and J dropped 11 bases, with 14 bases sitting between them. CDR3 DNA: TGTGCCAGCAACCCAGGGTACGTCGCTTTCTTT. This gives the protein CASNPGYVAFF.

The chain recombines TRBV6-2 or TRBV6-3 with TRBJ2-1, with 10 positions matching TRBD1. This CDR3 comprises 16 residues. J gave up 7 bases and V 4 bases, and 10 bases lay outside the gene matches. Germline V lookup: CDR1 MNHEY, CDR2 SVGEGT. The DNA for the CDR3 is TGTGCCAGCAGTTTCCCGGGGACAGGGGCTTGGAATGAGCAGTTCTTC. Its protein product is CASSFPGTGAWNEQFF.

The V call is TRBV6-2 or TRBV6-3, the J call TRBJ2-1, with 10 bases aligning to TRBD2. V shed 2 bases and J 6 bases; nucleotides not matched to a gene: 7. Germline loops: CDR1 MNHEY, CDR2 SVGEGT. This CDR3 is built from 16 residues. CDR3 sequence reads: CASSYSKRGGLNEQFF. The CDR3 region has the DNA TGTGCCAGCAGTTACAGTAAGCGGGGGGGCCTCAATGAGCAGTTCTTC.

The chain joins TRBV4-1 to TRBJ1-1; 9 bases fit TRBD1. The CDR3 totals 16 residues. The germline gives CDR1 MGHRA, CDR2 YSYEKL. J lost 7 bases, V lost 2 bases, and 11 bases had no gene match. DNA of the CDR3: TGCGCCAGCAGCCAACCGACTAAAACAGGGGGCAGTGAAGCTTTCTTT. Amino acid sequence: CASSQPTKTGGSEAFF.

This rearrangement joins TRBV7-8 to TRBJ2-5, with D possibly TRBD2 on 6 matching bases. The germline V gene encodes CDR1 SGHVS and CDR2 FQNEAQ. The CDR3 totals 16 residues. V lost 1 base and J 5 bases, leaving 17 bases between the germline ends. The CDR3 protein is CASSLVAGHSGETQYF. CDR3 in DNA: TGTGCCAGCAGCTTAGTTGCGGGGCACTCAGGGGAGACCCAGTACTTC.

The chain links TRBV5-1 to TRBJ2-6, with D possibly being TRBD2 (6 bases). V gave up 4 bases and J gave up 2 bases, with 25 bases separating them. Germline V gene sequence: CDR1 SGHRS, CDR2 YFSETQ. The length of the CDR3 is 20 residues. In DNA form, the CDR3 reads TGCGCCAGCAGCCCAACCCCGGGCCGGGGGTGGGGGGCTGGGGCCAACGTCCTGACTTTC. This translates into CASSPTPGRGWGAGANVLTF.

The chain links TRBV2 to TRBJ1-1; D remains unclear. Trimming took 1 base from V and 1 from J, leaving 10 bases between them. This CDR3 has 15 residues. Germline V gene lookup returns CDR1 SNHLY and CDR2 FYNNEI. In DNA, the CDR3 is TGTGCCAGCAGTGAAGAGGAGGGCTCGAACACTGAAGCTTTCTTT. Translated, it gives CASSEEEGSNTEAFF.

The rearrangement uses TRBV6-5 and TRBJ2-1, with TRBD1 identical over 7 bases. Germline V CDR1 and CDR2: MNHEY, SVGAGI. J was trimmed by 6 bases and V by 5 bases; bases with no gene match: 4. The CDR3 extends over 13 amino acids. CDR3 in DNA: TGTGCCAGCAGTCCGGACAGGAGCAATGAGCAGTTCTTC. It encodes CASSPDRSNEQFF.

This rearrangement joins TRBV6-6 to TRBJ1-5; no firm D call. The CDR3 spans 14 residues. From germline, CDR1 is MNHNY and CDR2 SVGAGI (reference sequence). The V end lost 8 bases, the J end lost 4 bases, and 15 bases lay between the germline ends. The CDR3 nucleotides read TGTGCCAGCCTAGGCTCGGAGGGAAATCAGCCCCAGCATTTT. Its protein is CASLGSEGNQPQHF.

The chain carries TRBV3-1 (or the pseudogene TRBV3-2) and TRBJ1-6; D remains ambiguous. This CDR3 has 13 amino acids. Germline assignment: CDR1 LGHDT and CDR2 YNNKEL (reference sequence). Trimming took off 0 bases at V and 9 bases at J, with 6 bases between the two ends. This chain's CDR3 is CASSQDYISPLHF. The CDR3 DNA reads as TGTGCCAGCAGCCAAGATTACATTTCACCCCTCCACTTT.

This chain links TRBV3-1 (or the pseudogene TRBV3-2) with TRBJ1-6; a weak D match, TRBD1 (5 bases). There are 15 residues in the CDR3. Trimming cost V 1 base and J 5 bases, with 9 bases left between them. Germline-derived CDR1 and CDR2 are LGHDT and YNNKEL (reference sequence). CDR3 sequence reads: CASSQGIQDNSPLHF. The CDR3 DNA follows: TGTGCCAGCAGCCAAGGCATACAGGATAATTCACCCCTCCACTTT.

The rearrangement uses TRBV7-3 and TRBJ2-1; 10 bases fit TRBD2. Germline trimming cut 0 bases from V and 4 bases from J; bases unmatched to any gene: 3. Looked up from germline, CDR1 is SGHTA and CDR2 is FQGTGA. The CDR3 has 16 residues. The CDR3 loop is CASSLTLAGDYNEQFF. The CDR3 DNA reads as TGTGCCAGCAGCTTAACCCTAGCGGGGGATTACAATGAGCAGTTCTTC. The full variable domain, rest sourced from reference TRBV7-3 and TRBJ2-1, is GAGVSQTPSNKVTEKGKYVELRCDPISGHTALYWYRQSLGQGPEFLIYFQGTGAADDSGLPNDRFFAVRPEGSVSTLKIQRTERGDSAVYLCASSLTLAGDYNEQFFGPGTRLTVL.

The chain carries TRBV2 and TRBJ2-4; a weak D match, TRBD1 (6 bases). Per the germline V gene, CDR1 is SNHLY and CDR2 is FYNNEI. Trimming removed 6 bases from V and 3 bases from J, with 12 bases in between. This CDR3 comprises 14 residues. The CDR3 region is CASSYRVSKNIQYF. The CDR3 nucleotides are TGTGCCAGCAGCTACAGGGTGAGCAAAAACATTCAGTACTTC.

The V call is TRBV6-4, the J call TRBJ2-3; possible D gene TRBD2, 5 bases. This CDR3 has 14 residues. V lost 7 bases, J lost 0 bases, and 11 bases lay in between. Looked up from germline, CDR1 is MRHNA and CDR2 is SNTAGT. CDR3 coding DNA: TGTGCCAGCAAGGAGGTCCATAGCACAGATACGCAGTATTTT. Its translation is CASKEVHSTDTQYF.

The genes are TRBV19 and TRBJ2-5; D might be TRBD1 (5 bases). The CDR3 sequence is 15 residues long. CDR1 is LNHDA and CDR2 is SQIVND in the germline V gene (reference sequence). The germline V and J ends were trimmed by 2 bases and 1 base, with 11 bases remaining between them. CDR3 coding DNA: TGTGCCAGTAGTATAATGATAGGGGTCCAAGAGACCCAGTACTTC. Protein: CASSIMIGVQETQYF.